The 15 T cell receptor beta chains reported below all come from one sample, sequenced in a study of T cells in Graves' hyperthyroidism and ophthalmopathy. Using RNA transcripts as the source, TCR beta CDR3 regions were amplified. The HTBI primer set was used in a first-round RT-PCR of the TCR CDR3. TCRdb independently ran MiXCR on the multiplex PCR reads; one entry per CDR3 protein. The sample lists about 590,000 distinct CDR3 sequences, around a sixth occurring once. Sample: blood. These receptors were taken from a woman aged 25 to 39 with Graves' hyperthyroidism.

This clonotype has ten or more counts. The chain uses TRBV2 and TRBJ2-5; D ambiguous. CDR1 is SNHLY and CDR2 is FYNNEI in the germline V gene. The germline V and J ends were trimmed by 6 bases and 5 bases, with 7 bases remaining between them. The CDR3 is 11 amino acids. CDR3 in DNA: TGTGCCAGCAGCGCGATCGAGACCCAGTACTTC. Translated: CASSAIETQYF.

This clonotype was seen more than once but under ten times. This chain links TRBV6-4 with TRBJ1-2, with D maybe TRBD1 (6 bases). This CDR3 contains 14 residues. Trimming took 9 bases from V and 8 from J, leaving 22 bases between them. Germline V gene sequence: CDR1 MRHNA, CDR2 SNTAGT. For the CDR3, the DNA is TGTGCCAGGAATTTCGACAGGACCCACTTCGGCTACACCTTC. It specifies CARNFDRTHFGYTF.

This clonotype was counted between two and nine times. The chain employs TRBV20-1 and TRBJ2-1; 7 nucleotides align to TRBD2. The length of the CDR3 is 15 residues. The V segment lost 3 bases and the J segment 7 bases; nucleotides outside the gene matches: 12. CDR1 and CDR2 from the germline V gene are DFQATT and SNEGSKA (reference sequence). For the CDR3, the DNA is TGCAGTGCTAGGGGACTTGGGCGGGAGTCTAATGAGCAGTTCTTC. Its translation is CSARGLGRESNEQFF.

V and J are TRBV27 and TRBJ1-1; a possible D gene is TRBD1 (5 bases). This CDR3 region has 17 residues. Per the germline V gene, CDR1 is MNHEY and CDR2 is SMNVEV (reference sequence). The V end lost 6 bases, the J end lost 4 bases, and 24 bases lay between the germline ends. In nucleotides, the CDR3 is TGTGCCAGCAGCACCCGCACACTAACAGGTCCCGGCACTGAAGCTTTCTTT. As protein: CASSTRTLTGPGTEAFF.

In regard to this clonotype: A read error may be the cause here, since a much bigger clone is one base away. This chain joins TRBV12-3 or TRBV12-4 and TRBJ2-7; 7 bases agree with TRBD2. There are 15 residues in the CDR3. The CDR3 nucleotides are TGTGCCGGCAGTTTAAATCCGGCGGGAGTCCCCGAGCAGTACTTC. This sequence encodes CAGSLNPAGVPEQYF.

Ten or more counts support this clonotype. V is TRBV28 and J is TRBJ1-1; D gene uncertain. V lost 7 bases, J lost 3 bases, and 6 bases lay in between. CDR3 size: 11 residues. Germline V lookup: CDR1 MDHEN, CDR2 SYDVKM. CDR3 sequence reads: CASTGYTEAFF. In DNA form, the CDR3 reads TGTGCCAGCACGGGGTACACTGAAGCTTTCTTT.

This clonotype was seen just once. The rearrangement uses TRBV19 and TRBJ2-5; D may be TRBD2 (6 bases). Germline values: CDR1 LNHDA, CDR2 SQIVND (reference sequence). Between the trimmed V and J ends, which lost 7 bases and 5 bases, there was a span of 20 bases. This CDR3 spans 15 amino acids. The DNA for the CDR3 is TGTGCCAGTACTGCGGGGAGTGGGGGTGAGGAGACCCAGTACTTC. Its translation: CASTAGSGGEETQYF.

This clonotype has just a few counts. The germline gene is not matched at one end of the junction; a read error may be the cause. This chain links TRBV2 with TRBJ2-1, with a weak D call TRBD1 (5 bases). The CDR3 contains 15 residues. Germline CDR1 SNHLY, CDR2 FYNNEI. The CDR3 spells CASSDMGRIYNEQSF. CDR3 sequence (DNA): TGTGCCAGCAGTGACATGGGGCGAATCTACAATGAGCAGTCCTTC.

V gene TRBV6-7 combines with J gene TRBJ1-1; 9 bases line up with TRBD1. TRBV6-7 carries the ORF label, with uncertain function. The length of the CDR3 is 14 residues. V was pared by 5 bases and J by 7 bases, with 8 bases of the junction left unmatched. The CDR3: CASSTQWDRVEAFF. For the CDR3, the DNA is TGTGCCAGCAGTACACAATGGGACAGGGTTGAAGCTTTCTTT.

The CDR3 sequence: CASKTQGNEKLFF. CDR3 bases: TGTGCCAGCAAAACACAGGGGAATGAAAAACTGTTTTTT. V and J are TRBV28 and TRBJ1-4; 7 nucleotides agree with TRBD1. Germline assignment: CDR1 MDHEN and CDR2 SYDVKM. CDR3 size: 13 residues. Losses at the gene ends were 7 bases for V and 5 bases for J; bases not matched to a gene: 4.

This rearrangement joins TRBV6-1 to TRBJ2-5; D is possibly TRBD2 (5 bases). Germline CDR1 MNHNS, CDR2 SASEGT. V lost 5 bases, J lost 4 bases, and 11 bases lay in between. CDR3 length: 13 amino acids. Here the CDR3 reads CASSLPDLETQYF. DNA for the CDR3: TGTGCCAGCAGTTTACCGGACTTAGAGACCCAGTACTTC.

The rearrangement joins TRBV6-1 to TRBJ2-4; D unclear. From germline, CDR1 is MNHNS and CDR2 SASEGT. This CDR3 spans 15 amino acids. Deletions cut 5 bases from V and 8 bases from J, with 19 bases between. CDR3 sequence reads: CASSSSAFPSDIQYF. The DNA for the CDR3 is TGTGCCAGCAGTAGTAGTGCGTTCCCCAGTGACATTCAGTACTTC.

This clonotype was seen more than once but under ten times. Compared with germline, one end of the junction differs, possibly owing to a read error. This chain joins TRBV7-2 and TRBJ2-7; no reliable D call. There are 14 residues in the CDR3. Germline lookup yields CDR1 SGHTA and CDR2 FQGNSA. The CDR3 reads CASSQGIGSYEQYF. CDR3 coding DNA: TGCGCCAGCAGCCAAGGGATAGGGTCCTACGAGCAGTACTTC.

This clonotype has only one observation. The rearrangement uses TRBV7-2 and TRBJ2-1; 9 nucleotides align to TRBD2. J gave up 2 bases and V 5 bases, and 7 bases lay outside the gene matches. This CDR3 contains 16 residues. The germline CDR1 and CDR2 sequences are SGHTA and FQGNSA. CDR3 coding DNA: TGTGCCAGCAGCGGGTACCTAGCGGGGACCTACAATGAGCAGTTCTTC. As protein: CASSGYLAGTYNEQFF.

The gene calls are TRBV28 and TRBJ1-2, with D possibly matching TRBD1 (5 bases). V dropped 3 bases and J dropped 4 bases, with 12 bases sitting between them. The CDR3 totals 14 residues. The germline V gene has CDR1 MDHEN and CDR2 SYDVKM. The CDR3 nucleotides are TGTGCCAGCAGTTTTGGTACAGGAGTCTATGGCTACACCTTC. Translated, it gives CASSFGTGVYGYTF.